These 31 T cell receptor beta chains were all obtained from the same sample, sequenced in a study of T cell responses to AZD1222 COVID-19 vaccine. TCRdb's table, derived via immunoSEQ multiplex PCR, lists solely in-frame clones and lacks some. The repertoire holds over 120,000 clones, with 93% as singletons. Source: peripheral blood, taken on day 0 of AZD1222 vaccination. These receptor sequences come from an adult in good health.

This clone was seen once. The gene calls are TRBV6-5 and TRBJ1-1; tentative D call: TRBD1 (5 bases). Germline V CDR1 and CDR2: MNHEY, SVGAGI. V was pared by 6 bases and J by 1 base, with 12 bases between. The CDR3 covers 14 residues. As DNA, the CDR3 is TGTGCCAGCAGGGGGGGACGCAGGAACACTGAAGCTTTCTTT. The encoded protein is CASRGGRRNTEAFF.

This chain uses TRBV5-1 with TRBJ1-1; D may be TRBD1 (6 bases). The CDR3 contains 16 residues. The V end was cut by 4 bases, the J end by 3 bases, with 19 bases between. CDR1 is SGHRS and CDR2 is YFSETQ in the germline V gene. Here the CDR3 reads CASSITGTGGYTEAFF. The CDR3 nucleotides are TGCGCCAGCAGCATCACAGGGACCGGGGGGTACACTGAAGCTTTCTTT.

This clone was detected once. The CDR3 sequence is CASSPRGVGYEKLFF. The CDR3 bases are TGTGCCAGCAGCCCTAGAGGAGTCGGATATGAAAAACTGTTTTTT. V gene TRBV11-2 combines with J gene TRBJ1-4; D ambiguous. Germline values: CDR1 SGHAT, CDR2 FQNNGV. CDR3 length equals 15 residues. Deletions cut 5 bases from V and 6 bases from J, with 16 bases between.

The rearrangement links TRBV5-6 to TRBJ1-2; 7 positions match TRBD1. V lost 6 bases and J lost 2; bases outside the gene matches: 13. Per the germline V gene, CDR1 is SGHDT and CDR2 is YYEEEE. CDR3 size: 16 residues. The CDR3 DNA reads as TGTGCCAGCACCCTGAACCCGGGACAGAACAACTATGGCTACACCTTC. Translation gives CASTLNPGQNNYGYTF.

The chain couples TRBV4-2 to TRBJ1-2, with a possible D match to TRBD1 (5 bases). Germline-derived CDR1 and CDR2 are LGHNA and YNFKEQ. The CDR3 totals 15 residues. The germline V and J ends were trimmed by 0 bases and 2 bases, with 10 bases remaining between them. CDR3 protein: CASSQDGRGNYGYTF. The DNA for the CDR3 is TGTGCCAGCAGCCAAGATGGGAGGGGAAACTATGGCTACACCTTC.

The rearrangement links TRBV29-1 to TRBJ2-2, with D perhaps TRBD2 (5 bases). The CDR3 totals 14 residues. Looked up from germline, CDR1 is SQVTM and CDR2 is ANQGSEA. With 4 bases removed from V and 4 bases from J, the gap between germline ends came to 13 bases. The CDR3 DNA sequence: TGCAGCGTTGTAGGGTCCGAGGGCACCGGGGAGCTGTTTTTT. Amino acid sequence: CSVVGSEGTGELFF.

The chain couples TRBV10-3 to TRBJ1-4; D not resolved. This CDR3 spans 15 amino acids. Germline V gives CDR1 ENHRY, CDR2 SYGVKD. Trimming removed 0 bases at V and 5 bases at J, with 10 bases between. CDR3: CAISESAGANEKLFF. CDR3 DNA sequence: TGTGCCATCAGTGAGTCGGCAGGTGCGAATGAAAAACTGTTTTTT.

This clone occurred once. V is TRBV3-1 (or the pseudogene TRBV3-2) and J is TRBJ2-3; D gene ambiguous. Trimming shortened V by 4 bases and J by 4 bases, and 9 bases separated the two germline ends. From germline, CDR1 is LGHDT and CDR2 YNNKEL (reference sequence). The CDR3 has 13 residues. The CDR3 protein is CASSPRTADTQYF. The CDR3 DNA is TGTGCCAGCAGCCCCCGCACGGCAGATACGCAGTATTTT.

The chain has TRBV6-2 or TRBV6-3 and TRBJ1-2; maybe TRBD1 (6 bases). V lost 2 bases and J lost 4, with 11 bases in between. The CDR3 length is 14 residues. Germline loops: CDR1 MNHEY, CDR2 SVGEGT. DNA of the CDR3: TGTGCCAGCAGTTACGTCCCGGGGGCCTATGGCTACACCTTC. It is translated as CASSYVPGAYGYTF.

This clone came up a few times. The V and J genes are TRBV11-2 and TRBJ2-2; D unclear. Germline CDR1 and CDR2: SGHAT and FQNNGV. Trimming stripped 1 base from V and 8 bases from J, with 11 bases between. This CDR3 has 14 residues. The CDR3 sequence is CASSLAFLAGELFF. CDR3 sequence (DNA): TGTGCCAGCAGCTTAGCGTTCTTAGCTGGGGAGCTGTTTTTT.

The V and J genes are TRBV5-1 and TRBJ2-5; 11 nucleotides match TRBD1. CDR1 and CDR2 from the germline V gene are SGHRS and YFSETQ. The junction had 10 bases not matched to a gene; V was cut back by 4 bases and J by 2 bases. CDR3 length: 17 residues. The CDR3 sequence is CASSQEGDRGSQETQYF. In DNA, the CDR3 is TGCGCCAGCAGCCAGGAAGGGGACAGGGGGTCACAAGAGACCCAGTACTTC.

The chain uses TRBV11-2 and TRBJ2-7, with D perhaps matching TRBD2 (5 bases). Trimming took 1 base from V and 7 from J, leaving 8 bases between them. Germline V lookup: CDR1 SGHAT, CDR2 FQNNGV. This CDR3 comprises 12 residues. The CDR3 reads CASSLVWTEQYF. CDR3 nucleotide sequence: TGTGCCAGCAGCTTAGTATGGACTGAGCAGTACTTC.

Here the CDR3 reads CASSWPGYSYNEQFF. The DNA for the CDR3 is TGTGCCAGCAGCTGGCCGGGATACTCCTACAATGAGCAGTTCTTC. V is TRBV7-9 and J is TRBJ2-1; a weak D match, TRBD2 (5 bases). V dropped 4 bases and J dropped 0 bases, with 10 bases sitting between them. This CDR3 is built from 15 residues. Germline loops: CDR1 SEHNR, CDR2 FQNEAQ (reference sequence).

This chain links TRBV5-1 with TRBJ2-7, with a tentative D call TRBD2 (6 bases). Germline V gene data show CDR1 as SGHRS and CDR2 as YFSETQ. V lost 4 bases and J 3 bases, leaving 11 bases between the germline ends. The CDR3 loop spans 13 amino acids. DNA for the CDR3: TGCGCCAGCAGCGCCGGGACTCTCTACGAGCAGTACTTC. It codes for CASSAGTLYEQYF.

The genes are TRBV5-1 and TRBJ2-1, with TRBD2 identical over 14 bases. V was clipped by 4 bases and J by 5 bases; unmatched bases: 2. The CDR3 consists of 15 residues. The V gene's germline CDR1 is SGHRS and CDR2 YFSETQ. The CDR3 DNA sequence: TGCGCCAGCAGCCGGGGACTAGCGGGGGACAATGAGCAGTTCTTC. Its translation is CASSRGLAGDNEQFF.

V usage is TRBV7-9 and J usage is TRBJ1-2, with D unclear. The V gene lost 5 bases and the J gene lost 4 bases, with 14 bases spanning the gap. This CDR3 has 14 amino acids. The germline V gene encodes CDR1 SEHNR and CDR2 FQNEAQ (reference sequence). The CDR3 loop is CASSQVVGVYGYTF. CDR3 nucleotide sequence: TGTGCCAGCAGCCAAGTAGTGGGTGTCTATGGCTACACCTTC.

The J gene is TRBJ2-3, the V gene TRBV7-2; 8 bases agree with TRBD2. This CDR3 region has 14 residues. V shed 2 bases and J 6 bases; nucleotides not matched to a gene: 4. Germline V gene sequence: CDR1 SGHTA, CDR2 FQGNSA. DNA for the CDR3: TGTGCCAGCAGCTTAACGGGAGGGGGGGATACGCAGTATTTT. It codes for CASSLTGGGDTQYF.

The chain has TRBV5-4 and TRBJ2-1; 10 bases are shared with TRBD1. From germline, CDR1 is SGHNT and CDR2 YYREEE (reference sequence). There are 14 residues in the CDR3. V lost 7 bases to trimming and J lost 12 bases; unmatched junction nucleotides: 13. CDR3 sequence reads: CASRRDRGSGGQFF. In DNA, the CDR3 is TGTGCCAGCCGCCGGGACAGGGGTTCCGGCGGGCAGTTCTTC.

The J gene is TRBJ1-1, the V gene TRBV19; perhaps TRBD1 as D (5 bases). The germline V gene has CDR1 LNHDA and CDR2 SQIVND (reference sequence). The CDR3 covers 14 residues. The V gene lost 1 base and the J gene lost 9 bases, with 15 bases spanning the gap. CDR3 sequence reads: CASSIGGGLAQAFF. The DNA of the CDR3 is TGTGCCAGTAGTATAGGGGGCGGGCTCGCCCAAGCTTTCTTT.

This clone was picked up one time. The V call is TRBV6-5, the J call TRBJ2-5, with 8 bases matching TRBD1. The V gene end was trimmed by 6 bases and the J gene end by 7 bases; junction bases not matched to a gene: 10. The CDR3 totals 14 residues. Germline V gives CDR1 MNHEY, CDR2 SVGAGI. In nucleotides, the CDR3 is TGTGCCAGCAGGCTGGACAGGGAAGGGGGGACCCAGTACTTC. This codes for CASRLDREGGTQYF.

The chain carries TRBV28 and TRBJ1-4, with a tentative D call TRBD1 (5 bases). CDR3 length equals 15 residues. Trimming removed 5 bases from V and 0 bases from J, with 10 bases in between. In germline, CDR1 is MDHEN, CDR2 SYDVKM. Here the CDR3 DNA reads TGTGCCAGCAGTCGGGGCTTTGCAACTAATGAAAAACTGTTTTTT. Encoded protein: CASSRGFATNEKLFF.

The CDR3 loop is CASRLRTLYGYTF. In DNA, the CDR3 is TGTGCCAGCAGACTCCGGACACTCTATGGCTACACCTTC. This chain connects TRBV2 to TRBJ1-2; D is possibly TRBD1 (5 bases). This CDR3 has 13 residues. V shed 6 bases and J shed 4 bases, with 12 bases lying between them. CDR1 and CDR2 from the germline V gene are SNHLY and FYNNEI.

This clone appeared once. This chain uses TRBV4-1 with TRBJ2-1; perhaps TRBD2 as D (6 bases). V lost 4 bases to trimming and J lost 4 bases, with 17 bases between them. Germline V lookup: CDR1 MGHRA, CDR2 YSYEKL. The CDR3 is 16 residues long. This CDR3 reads CASSPPREAKYNEQFF. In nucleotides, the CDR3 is TGCGCCAGCAGCCCCCCCAGGGAGGCCAAGTACAATGAGCAGTTCTTC.

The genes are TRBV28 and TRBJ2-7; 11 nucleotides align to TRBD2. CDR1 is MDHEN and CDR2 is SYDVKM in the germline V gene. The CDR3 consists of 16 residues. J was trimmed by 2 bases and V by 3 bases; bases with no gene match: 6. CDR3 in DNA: TGTGCCAGCAGTTTTTCCCTAGCGGGGGGAACCTACGAGCAGTACTTC. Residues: CASSFSLAGGTYEQYF.

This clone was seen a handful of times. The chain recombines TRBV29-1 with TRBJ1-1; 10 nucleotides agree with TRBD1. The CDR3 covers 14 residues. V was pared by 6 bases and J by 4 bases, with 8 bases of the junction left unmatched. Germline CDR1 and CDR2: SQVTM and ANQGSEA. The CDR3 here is CSVPGQGRGTEAFF. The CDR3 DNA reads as TGCAGCGTCCCGGGACAGGGGAGGGGCACTGAAGCTTTCTTT.

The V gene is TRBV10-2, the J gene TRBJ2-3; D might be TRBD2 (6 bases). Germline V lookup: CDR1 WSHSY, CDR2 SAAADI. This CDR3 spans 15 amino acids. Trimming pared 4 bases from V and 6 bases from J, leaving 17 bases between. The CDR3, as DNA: TGCGCCAGCAGTGGGCCGAGGGACTCCCGGGATACGCAGTATTTT. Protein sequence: CASSGPRDSRDTQYF.

The CDR3 loop is CASSKGLFSGANVLTF. The CDR3 DNA reads as TGTGCCAGTAGCAAGGGCCTCTTCTCTGGGGCCAACGTCCTGACTTTC. The chain joins TRBV19 to TRBJ2-6; D remains unclear. V was shortened by 6 bases and J by 0 bases, with 12 bases between the two germline ends. In germline, CDR1 is LNHDA, CDR2 SQIVND (reference sequence). The CDR3 totals 16 residues. Combining the CDR3 with reference TRBV19 and TRBJ2-6 gives the whole variable domain DGGITQSPKYLFRKEGQNVTLSCEQNLNHDAMYWYRQDPGQGLRLIYYSQIVNDFQKGDIAEGYSVSREKKESFPLTVTSAQKNPTAFYLCASSKGLFSGANVLTFGAGSRLTVL.

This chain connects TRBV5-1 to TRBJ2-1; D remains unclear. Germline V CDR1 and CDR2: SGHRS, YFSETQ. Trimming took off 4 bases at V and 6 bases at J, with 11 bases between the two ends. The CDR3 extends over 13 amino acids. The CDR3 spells CASSPESVNEQFF. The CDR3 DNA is TGCGCCAGCAGCCCCGAGTCGGTCAATGAGCAGTTCTTC.

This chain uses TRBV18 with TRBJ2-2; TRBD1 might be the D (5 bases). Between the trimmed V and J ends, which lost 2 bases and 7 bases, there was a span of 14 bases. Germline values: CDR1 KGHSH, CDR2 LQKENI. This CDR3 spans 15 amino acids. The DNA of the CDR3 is TGTGCCAGCTCACCAAGCATCCAGGGCAGCGGGGAGCTGTTTTTT. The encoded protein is CASSPSIQGSGELFF.

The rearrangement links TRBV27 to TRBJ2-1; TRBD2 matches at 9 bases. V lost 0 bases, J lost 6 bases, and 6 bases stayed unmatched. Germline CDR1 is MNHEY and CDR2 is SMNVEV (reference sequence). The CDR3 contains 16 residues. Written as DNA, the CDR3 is TGTGCCAGCAGTTTATCGTTAGCGGGAGTCGGCAATGAGCAGTTCTTC. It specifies CASSLSLAGVGNEQFF.

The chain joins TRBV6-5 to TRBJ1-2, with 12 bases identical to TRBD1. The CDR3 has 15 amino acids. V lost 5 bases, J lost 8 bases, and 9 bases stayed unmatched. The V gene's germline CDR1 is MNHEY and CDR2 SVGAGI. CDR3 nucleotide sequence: TGTGCCAGCAGTAATTCCGGGACAGGGGGCGCAGGCTACACCTTC. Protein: CASSNSGTGGAGYTF.